One and the same sample provided the 25 T cell receptor beta chains below, sequenced in a study of shared clonotypes between healthy human individuals. Produced via immunoSEQ multiplex PCR; TCRdb's table is partial and in-frame only. The data contain some 550,000 clones, about 97% of them singletons. Sequencing was carried out using naive CD4+ T cells sorted from blood. Subset denoted: CD45RA+ positively selected. Receptors originate from a woman aged 25 to 39 in good health.

CDR3 sequence reads: CASSDGQGFTGELFF. Here the CDR3 DNA reads TGTGCCAGCAGTGATGGGCAGGGCTTCACCGGGGAGCTGTTTTTT. This rearrangement joins TRBV2 to TRBJ2-2; D is perhaps TRBD1 (5 bases). V was pared by 3 bases and J by 4 bases, with 12 bases between. This CDR3 region has 15 residues. The V gene's germline CDR1 is SNHLY and CDR2 FYNNEI.

V and J are TRBV7-9 and TRBJ2-7; D ambiguous. CDR3 size: 12 residues. Germline lookup yields CDR1 SEHNR and CDR2 FQNEAQ (reference sequence). The V end was cut by 5 bases, the J end by 6 bases, with 11 bases between. The CDR3 coding sequence is TGTGCCAGCAGCAATAGTATCTCCGAGCAGTACTTC. Translated: CASSNSISEQYF.

The CDR3: CASSPRTSGGSSYNEQFF. The DNA for the CDR3 is TGTGCCAGCAGCCCACGGACTAGCGGGGGGAGCTCCTACAATGAGCAGTTCTTC. The J gene is TRBJ2-1, the V gene TRBV7-9, with TRBD2 identical over 14 bases. Germline V lookup: CDR1 SEHNR, CDR2 FQNEAQ (reference sequence). The CDR3 is 18 amino acids. The V and J ends lost 5 bases and 0 bases, in that order; junction bases with no gene match: 6.

The rearrangement joins TRBV28 to TRBJ2-3; 7 positions agree with TRBD2. Germline assignment: CDR1 MDHEN and CDR2 SYDVKM. V shed 6 bases and J 3 bases; nucleotides not matched to a gene: 18. This CDR3 spans 18 amino acids. The CDR3 bases are TGTGCCAGCAGCGAACTGAAGAGCGGGGTAATGAGTACAGATACGCAGTATTTT. Amino acid sequence: CASSELKSGVMSTDTQYF.

This clone was observed once. The V and J genes are TRBV19 and TRBJ1-5; 7 nucleotides align to TRBD1. Germline V gives CDR1 LNHDA, CDR2 SQIVND (reference sequence). V lost 0 bases, J lost 2 bases, and 4 bases stayed unmatched. This CDR3 spans 16 amino acids. For the CDR3, the DNA is TGTGCCAGTAGTATAGAGGAGGGGGCCGGCAATCAGCCCCAGCATTTT. Encoded protein: CASSIEEGAGNQPQHF.

The chain has TRBV9 and TRBJ1-4; D not resolved. Germline lookup yields CDR1 SGDLS and CDR2 YYNGEE. This CDR3 comprises 15 residues. V was cut by 1 base and J by 0 bases, with 7 bases left in between. Here the CDR3 reads CASSVSPTTNEKLFF. The CDR3 nucleotides are TGTGCCAGCAGCGTATCTCCGACAACTAATGAAAAACTGTTTTTT.

The rearrangement uses TRBV7-2 and TRBJ2-1, with 11 bases fitting TRBD2. Germline assignment: CDR1 SGHTA and CDR2 FQGNSA. The CDR3 loop spans 14 amino acids. V was pared by 5 bases and J by 7 bases, with 4 bases of the junction left unmatched. The DNA of the CDR3 is TGTGCCAGCAGCCGACTAGCGGGGTTGAATGAGCAGTTCTTC. This encodes CASSRLAGLNEQFF. The full variable domain, its missing parts supplied by reference TRBV7-2 and TRBJ2-1, is GAGVSQSPSNKVTEKGKDVELRCDPISGHTALYWYRQSLGQGLEFLIYFQGNSAPDKSGLPSDRFSAERTGGSVSTLTIQRTQQEDSAVYLCASSRLAGLNEQFFGPGTRLTVL.

The V call is TRBV5-6, the J call TRBJ2-2, with 10 bases aligning to TRBD1. This CDR3 has 17 amino acids. With V trimmed by 7 bases and J by 6 bases, 15 bases remained unmatched. Germline V gene data show CDR1 as SGHDT and CDR2 as YYEEEE. The CDR3 loop is CASWSAPGQGISGELFF. In DNA form, the CDR3 reads TGTGCCAGCTGGTCCGCCCCGGGACAGGGGATTTCCGGGGAGCTGTTTTTT.

The chain employs TRBV7-9 and TRBJ1-1; D is undetermined. The CDR3 contains 15 residues. V dropped 5 bases and J dropped 4 bases, with 17 bases sitting between them. Germline V CDR1 and CDR2: SEHNR, FQNEAQ (reference sequence). The chain's CDR3 is CASSHHRGGSTEAFF. DNA of the CDR3: TGTGCCAGCAGCCATCACCGGGGAGGGTCCACTGAAGCTTTCTTT.

V is TRBV19 and J is TRBJ2-1, with 10 bases that match TRBD2. The germline V gene encodes CDR1 LNHDA and CDR2 SQIVND (reference sequence). This CDR3 spans 15 amino acids. V lost 3 bases and J lost 8; bases outside the gene matches: 7. The CDR3 spells CASSISSGSVYEQFF. The CDR3, as DNA: TGTGCCAGTAGTATCTCTAGCGGGAGTGTCTATGAGCAGTTCTTC.

The V and J genes are TRBV7-3 and TRBJ2-7; D is perhaps TRBD1 or TRBD2 (6 bases each). Looked up from germline, CDR1 is SGHTA and CDR2 is FQGTGA. Trimming stripped 2 bases from V and 3 bases from J, with 14 bases between. The CDR3 consists of 15 residues. For the CDR3, the DNA is TGTGCCAGCAGCTTAGAGGGGGGACCTTACTACGAGCAGTACTTC. As protein: CASSLEGGPYYEQYF. Filled out from reference TRBV7-3 and TRBJ2-7, the complete variable domain reads GAGVSQTPSNKVTEKGKYVELRCDPISGHTALYWYRQSLGQGPEFLIYFQGTGAADDSGLPNDRFFAVRPEGSVSTLKIQRTERGDSAVYLCASSLEGGPYYEQYFGPGTRLTVT.

A few counts support this clone. V gene TRBV19 combines with J gene TRBJ2-2; no firm D call. There are 14 residues in the CDR3. The V end was cut by 3 bases, the J end by 0 bases, with 5 bases between. In germline, CDR1 is LNHDA, CDR2 SQIVND (reference sequence). Here the CDR3 reads CASSMVANTGELFF. DNA of the CDR3: TGTGCCAGTAGTATGGTGGCGAACACCGGGGAGCTGTTTTTT.

The genes are TRBV18 and TRBJ1-2; the match to TRBD1 covers 7 bases. The trim removed 4 bases at V and 4 bases at J, leaving 9 bases unmatched. Germline assignment: CDR1 KGHSH and CDR2 LQKENI. This CDR3 region has 15 residues. For the CDR3, the DNA is TGTGCCAGCTCACTCGACCGGGGACAGCCCTATGGCTACACCTTC. Protein sequence: CASSLDRGQPYGYTF.

This chain connects TRBV2 to TRBJ2-7, with TRBD2 identical over 14 bases. The J segment lost 11 bases and the V segment lost 4 bases, leaving 4 bases of the junction unmatched. The CDR3 covers 13 residues. In germline, CDR1 is SNHLY, CDR2 FYNNEI. DNA of the CDR3: TGTGCCAGCAGTGGGGGGACTAGCGGGAGTAAGTACTTC. This codes for CASSGGTSGSKYF.

The gene calls are TRBV2 and TRBJ1-4, with D hard to call. V lost 4 bases and J 0 bases, leaving 9 bases between the germline ends. The CDR3 runs 15 residues. Germline V CDR1 and CDR2: SNHLY, FYNNEI. The CDR3 here is CASSAQFATNEKLFF. Here the CDR3 DNA reads TGTGCCAGCAGTGCACAGTTTGCAACTAATGAAAAACTGTTTTTT.

The chain combines TRBV7-9 with TRBJ2-5; TRBD2 might be the D (6 bases). Trimming removed 2 bases at V and 1 base at J, with 17 bases between. CDR3 length equals 17 residues. Germline V gene lookup returns CDR1 SEHNR and CDR2 FQNEAQ (reference sequence). The CDR3 sequence: CASSLYPRGGSQETQYF. Here the CDR3 DNA reads TGTGCCAGCAGCTTATACCCCCGGGGAGGCTCCCAAGAGACCCAGTACTTC.

The V gene is TRBV19, the J gene TRBJ2-5; 9 bases agree with TRBD1. Germline assignment: CDR1 LNHDA and CDR2 SQIVND (reference sequence). The CDR3 is 15 amino acids. Germline trimming cut 5 bases from V and 2 bases from J; bases unmatched to any gene: 6. This chain's CDR3 is CASSRDRVSQETQYF. The CDR3 region has the DNA TGTGCCAGTAGTCGGGACAGGGTTAGTCAAGAGACCCAGTACTTC.

The chain links TRBV28 to TRBJ2-7; D possibly corresponds to TRBD2 (5 bases). Germline V gives CDR1 MDHEN, CDR2 SYDVKM. V lost 3 bases to trimming and J lost 13 bases, with 22 bases between them. CDR3 length: 14 residues. CDR3 loop: CASSLGNGMLREYF. CDR3 coding DNA: TGTGCCAGCAGTTTGGGCAACGGGATGCTACGAGAATACTTC.

This clone has just a few counts. The gene calls are TRBV27 and TRBJ1-2; D gene ambiguous. This CDR3 comprises 13 residues. Trimming took off 1 base at V and 8 bases at J, with 11 bases between the two ends. The germline V gene encodes CDR1 MNHEY and CDR2 SMNVEV (reference sequence). The chain's CDR3 is CASSLFGGSGYTF. The CDR3 DNA is TGTGCCAGCAGTTTATTTGGAGGGAGCGGCTACACCTTC.

V and J are TRBV19 and TRBJ2-2; D is perhaps TRBD1 (5 bases). V shed 0 bases and J shed 6 bases, with 11 bases lying between them. The CDR3 covers 15 residues. The germline V gene has CDR1 LNHDA and CDR2 SQIVND (reference sequence). The CDR3, as DNA: TGTGCCAGTAGTATAGACAGGGTTATCGCCGGGGAGCTGTTTTTT. Translation gives CASSIDRVIAGELFF.

This sequence joins TRBV4-1 and TRBJ2-3; D is possibly TRBD2 (6 bases). Per the germline V gene, CDR1 is MGHRA and CDR2 is YSYEKL. This CDR3 comprises 15 residues. V was cut by 2 bases and J by 2 bases, with 11 bases left in between. CDR3 DNA: TGCGCCAGCAGCCAACGGGAGAAGCCCACAGATACGCAGTATTTT. Translation: CASSQREKPTDTQYF.

The rearrangement joins TRBV6-6 to TRBJ2-5; 7 bases are shared with TRBD2. This CDR3 is 13 amino acids long. Germline values: CDR1 MNHNY, CDR2 SVGAGI (reference sequence). The V segment lost 6 bases and the J segment 1 base; nucleotides outside the gene matches: 2. The CDR3 loop is CASRGTTQETQYF. DNA of the CDR3: TGTGCCAGCAGGGGGACTACCCAAGAGACCCAGTACTTC.

This clone was seen only once. The J gene is TRBJ1-1, the V gene TRBV5-8; 7 bases are shared with TRBD1. Losses at the gene ends were 2 bases for V and 7 bases for J; bases not matched to a gene: 8. The CDR3 runs to 14 residues. The V gene's germline CDR1 is SGHTS and CDR2 YDEGEE. CDR3 DNA: TGTGCCAGCAGCTTTCCCACGGGGACAGTTGAAGCTTTCTTT. It encodes CASSFPTGTVEAFF.

The chain combines TRBV25-1 with TRBJ2-5; no definite D call. The CDR3 has 15 residues. Germline CDR1 is MGHDK and CDR2 is SYGVNS. The V end lost 3 bases, the J end lost 4 bases, and 15 bases lay between the germline ends. For the CDR3, the DNA is TGTGCCAGCAGTGATTTGTCCAAAATGAGAGAGACCCAGTACTTC. The encoded protein is CASSDLSKMRETQYF.

The chain has TRBV7-9 and TRBJ2-1, with D hard to call. Trimming removed 5 bases from V and 2 bases from J, with 16 bases in between. Germline V CDR1 and CDR2: SEHNR, FQNEAQ (reference sequence). The CDR3 runs 16 residues. The CDR3 nucleotides are TGTGCCAGCAGCCGCCTTGGCGCAGCACCCTACAATGAGCAGTTCTTC. As protein: CASSRLGAAPYNEQFF.